These T cell receptor beta chains were read from a single sample in a study of T cells in Graves' hyperthyroidism and ophthalmopathy. Each CDR3 protein is one row after TCRdb ran MiXCR on the multiplex PCR reads. The top ten hold 35% of the sample, which has under 250,000 distinct CDR3 sequences, over 20% seen once. The material sequenced was blood. The receptors were gathered from a woman in her thirties or forties with Graves' ophthalmopathy. Both conserved end residues are part of each CDR3. A D gene is named only where the DNA matches it firmly. Where a row states a size, it is once, few, many or the class of an expanded clone; other rows omit it.

>TRBD2|TRBV27|many|TRBJ2-2
TGTGCCAGCAGTTTTTCTAGCGGGGGTCCCGGGGAGCTGTTTTTT
CASSFSSGGPGELFF
>.|TRBV28|.|TRBJ2-7
TGTGCCAGCAGTTACACCCAGTCGGGACGGACCTACGAGCAGTACTTC
CASSYTQSGRTYEQYF
>TRBD2|TRBV13|many|TRBJ2-7
TGTGCCAGCAGCGTTAGCGGGAGTGGGGAATACGAGCAGTACTTC
CASSVSGSGEYEQYF
>.|TRBV12-3/TRBV12-4|.|TRBJ2-2
TGTGCCAGCAGTTTCGAGGGACCAGGGAACACCGGGGAGCTGTTTTTT
CASSFEGPGNTGELFF
>TRBD2|TRBV6-5|many|TRBJ2-7
TGTGCCAGCAGTTACTCGGGAGGGCCGTCCGAGCAGTACTTC
CASSYSGGPSEQYF
>TRBD1|TRBV6-1|many|TRBJ1-2
TGTGCCAGCAGTGACCGGACAGGCCCCTATGGCTACACCTTC
CASSDRTGPYGYTF
>.|TRBV24-1|.|TRBJ1-2
TGTGCCAGCAGTTTACGTCCAGGCCCCAGTTATGGCTACACCTTC
CASSLRPGPSYGYTF
>.|TRBV6-5|.|TRBJ1-1
TGTGCCAGCAGTTCTCGGAACGACGGGAACACTGAAGCTTTCTTT
CASSSRNDGNTEAFF
>TRBD2|TRBV2|many|TRBJ2-7
TGTGCCACCGGGACTAGCGGGAGCCTTAGCGAGCAGTACTTC
CATGTSGSLSEQYF
>.|TRBV28|many|TRBJ2-7
TGTGCCAGCAGTTTAGACGGAGGCTCCTACGAGCAGTACTTC
CASSLDGGSYEQYF
>.|TRBV15|.|TRBJ1-5
TGTGCCACCAGCAGAGTGGCGGGACAGCCCCAGCATTTT
CATSRVAGQPQHF
>TRBD1|TRBV6-2/TRBV6-3|few|TRBJ2-7
TGTGCCAGCAAACCGGGACAGGGGCCCGCTTACGAGCAGTACTTC
CASKPGQGPAYEQYF
>.|TRBV13|many|TRBJ1-5
TGTGCCCGCAGCTTAGGCCGAGGCAATCAGCCCCAGCATTTT
CARSLGRGNQPQHF
>.|TRBV18|many|TRBJ2-7
TGTGCCAGCGTTACAGATACCTCCTACGAGCAGTACTTC
CASVTDTSYEQYF
>.|TRBV28|.|TRBJ2-7
TGTGCCAGCAGCAACACCTTCTACGAGCAGTACTTC
CASSNTFYEQYF
>.|TRBV28|.|TRBJ1-1
TGTGCCAGCAGTCGGACAAGAGTGAACACTGAAGCTTTCTTT
CASSRTRVNTEAFF
>TRBD2|TRBV7-9|.|TRBJ2-5
TGTGCCAGCACCGATGGAGCGGGAGGAGGAGAGACCCAGTACTTC
CASTDGAGGGETQYF
>.|TRBV12-3/TRBV12-4|many|TRBJ2-7
TGTGCCAGCAGTATTACGGGTACCTGCGAGCAGTACTTC
CASSITGTCEQYF
>.|TRBV2|many|TRBJ1-5
TGTGCCAGCAGTGCAGACAGTAGCAATCAGCCCCAGCATTTT
CASSADSSNQPQHF
>.|TRBV5-5|.|TRBJ2-5
TGTGCCAGCAGCTTCGGGACCCCCGGAGAAGAGACCCAGTACTTC
CASSFGTPGEETQYF
>TRBD1|TRBV20-1|many|TRBJ2-5
TGCAGTGCTCTCGCCCTAGACAGGGGGCTAGAGACCCAGTACTTC
CSALALDRGLETQYF
>TRBD2|TRBV7-2|.|TRBJ2-7
TGTGCCAGCAGCGAGATAGCGGGCGCGGCCTACGAGCAGTACTTC
CASSEIAGAAYEQYF
>.|TRBV30|many|TRBJ1-5
TGTGCCTGGAGTGTACCGGGCCATCAGCCCCAGCATTTT
CAWSVPGHQPQHF
>.|TRBV6-1|.|TRBJ2-7
TGTGCCAGCAGTGAAGTTGATGGGGACAACTACGAGCAGTACTTC
CASSEVDGDNYEQYF
>TRBD1|TRBV19|many|TRBJ2-2
TGTGCCAGTAGTTCCTCAAGGGGACAGTGGACCGGGGAGCTGTTTTTT
CASSSSRGQWTGELFF
>.|TRBV4-1|many|TRBJ1-2
TGCGCCAGCAGCCAAGGGACCGCAAATCACTATGGCTACACCTTC
CASSQGTANHYGYTF
>TRBD1|TRBV6-1|.|TRBJ2-7
TGTGCCAGCACACCGACAGGGTTCGTTGGCGAGCAGTACTTC
CASTPTGFVGEQYF
>TRBD2|TRBV4-2|.|TRBJ2-7
TGTGCCAGCAGCCAAGGTCGGACTAGCGAACGCTCCTACGAGCAGTACTTC
CASSQGRTSERSYEQYF
>.|TRBV5-1|many|TRBJ1-4
TGCGCCAGCAGCTTACAGGGCCTTAATGAAAAACTGTTTTTT
CASSLQGLNEKLFF
>TRBD1|TRBV12-3/TRBV12-4|.|TRBJ1-1
TGTGCCAGCAGTATAACAGGGGGCGAAGGAACTGAAGCTTTCTTT
CASSITGGEGTEAFF
>TRBD2|TRBV7-7|many|TRBJ2-2
TGTGCTAGCAGCCCCTTAGCGGGAGGGCTCGGGACCGGGGAGCTGTTTTTT
CASSPLAGGLGTGELFF
>TRBD2|TRBV7-8|many|TRBJ2-7
TGTGCCAGCAGCTTAGTCGGGGGACTAGCGGGAGGGCCAGACGAGCAGTACTTC
CASSLVGGLAGGPDEQYF
>TRBD1|TRBV12-3/TRBV12-4|.|TRBJ2-7
TGTGCCAGCAGCGACAGGGGTGCTAGCTCCTACGAGCAGTACTTC
CASSDRGASSYEQYF
>.|TRBV7-2|many|TRBJ2-7
TGTGCCAGCAGCTTTGATGGATACGAGCAGTACTTC
CASSFDGYEQYF
>TRBD1|TRBV5-1|.|TRBJ1-2
TGCGCCAGCAGCTTGGACCAGGGGGATCGCTATGGCTACACCTTC
CASSLDQGDRYGYTF